Presented here are 26 T cell receptor beta chains from one specimen sequenced in a study of T cells after yellow fever vaccination. One entry per CDR3 protein results from TCRdb running MiXCR on the 5' RACE reads. This sample has around 530,000 distinct CDR3 sequences, with less than 20% found just once. The material sequenced was PBMCs, taken 5 to 6 days after the first yellow fever vaccination. The receptors were sampled from a man aged 18 to 35 who received the YFV17D yellow fever vaccine.

The genes are TRBV11-2 and TRBJ2-1; maybe TRBD2 (7 bases). Trimming shortened V by 5 bases and J by 8 bases, and 25 bases separated the two germline ends. CDR1 is SGHAT and CDR2 is FQNNGV in the germline V gene. This CDR3 is 17 amino acids long. CDR3 residues: CASSPWGGGGTGDEQFF. CDR3 DNA sequence: TGTGCCAGCAGCCCCTGGGGGGGCGGGGGCACCGGGGATGAGCAGTTCTTC.

This clonotype occurred a few times. The rearrangement uses TRBV4-1 and TRBJ2-3; 9 nucleotides align to TRBD2. The CDR3 is 16 residues long. Germline V gene sequence: CDR1 MGHRA, CDR2 YSYEKL. The junction had 6 bases not matched to a gene; V was cut back by 1 base and J by 4 bases. Here the CDR3 reads CASSQARGGIADTQYF. The CDR3 DNA follows: TGCGCCAGCAGCCAAGCGCGGGGGGGAATCGCAGATACGCAGTATTTT.

This clonotype was detected a few times. The CDR3 region is CASSERSDTQYF. The CDR3 DNA reads TGTGCCAGCAGCGAGCGAAGTGATACGCAGTATTTT. The chain carries TRBV9 and TRBJ2-3; D remains unclear. The V gene's germline CDR1 is SGDLS and CDR2 YYNGEE. V lost 3 bases, J lost 6 bases, and 8 bases lay in between. This CDR3 has 12 amino acids. The full variable domain, with the rest looked up from reference TRBV9 and TRBJ2-3, is DSGVTQTPKHLITATGQRVTLRCSPRSGDLSVYWYQQSLDQGLQFLIQYYNGEERAKGNILERFSAQQFPDLHSELNLSSLELGDSALYFCASSERSDTQYFGPGTRLTVL.

The rearrangement joins TRBV5-1 to TRBJ1-1; no clear D. Germline values: CDR1 SGHRS, CDR2 YFSETQ. The CDR3 is 16 residues long. V was trimmed by 1 base and J by 5 bases, leaving 18 bases between them. Here the CDR3 DNA reads TGCGCCAGCAGCTTGAGCGCAGGACCTTTCGTTACTGAAGCTTTCTTT. It encodes CASSLSAGPFVTEAFF.

This clonotype was observed a few times. The J gene is TRBJ1-6, the V gene TRBV7-9, with 10 bases fitting TRBD1. The CDR3 is 16 residues long. V lost 0 bases and J lost 5; bases outside the gene matches: 1. CDR1 is SEHNR and CDR2 is FQNEAQ in the germline V gene (reference sequence). The CDR3 loop reads CASSLAGQGNNSPLHF. CDR3 DNA sequence: TGTGCCAGCAGCTTAGCGGGACAGGGGAATAATTCACCCCTCCACTTT.

The V call is TRBV27, the J call TRBJ2-7, with 7 bases matching TRBD1. The germline gives CDR1 MNHEY, CDR2 SMNVEV (reference sequence). With V trimmed by 3 bases and J by 1 base, 9 bases remained unmatched. The CDR3 runs 16 residues. CDR3: CASSFSTGTLSYEQYF. The CDR3 DNA is TGTGCCAGCAGTTTCTCGACAGGGACACTTTCCTACGAGCAGTACTTC.

There are a few counts of this clonotype. The genes are TRBV20-1 and TRBJ2-1; D is perhaps TRBD1 or TRBD2 (5 bases each). The CDR3 is made up of 13 amino acids. Germline CDR1 reads DFQATT; CDR2 reads SNEGSKA (reference sequence). V was cut by 6 bases and J by 4 bases, with 13 bases left in between. The CDR3 loop is CSARDGEYNEQFF. DNA of the CDR3: TGCAGTGCCAGGGACGGAGAATACAATGAGCAGTTCTTC.

This clonotype was detected only a few times. The chain is built from TRBV20-1 and TRBJ2-1, with unresolved D. The CDR3 covers 13 residues. The germline CDR1 and CDR2 sequences are DFQATT and SNEGSKA (reference sequence). The V end was cut by 3 bases, the J end by 9 bases, with 15 bases between. The CDR3, as DNA: TGCAGTGCTAGGCTTGGCTCCCTGAGTGAGCAGTTCTTC. Its protein product is CSARLGSLSEQFF.

This clonotype showed up many times. The gene calls are TRBV12-3 or TRBV12-4 and TRBJ1-5; no clear D gene. The CDR3 consists of 11 residues. Trimming left V 2 bases short and J 4 bases short, with 0 bases between. CDR3 DNA sequence: TGTGCCAGCAGTTTAAATCAGCCCCAGCATTTT. This sequence encodes CASSLNQPQHF.

This clonotype was recorded a few times. The rearrangement joins TRBV7-9 to TRBJ1-1; no firm D call. The CDR3 loop spans 12 amino acids. Trimming removed 5 bases from V and 5 bases from J, with 9 bases in between. Germline-derived CDR1 and CDR2 are SEHNR and FQNEAQ (reference sequence). The DNA for the CDR3 is TGTGCCAGCAGCATTCAGGCGACTGAAGCTTTCTTT. Translation: CASSIQATEAFF.

This clonotype was recorded a few times. The rearrangement links TRBV30 to TRBJ2-2; TRBD1 matches at 9 bases. V shed 4 bases, J shed 6 bases, and the junction held 15 bases outside the gene matches. The CDR3 length is 17 residues. The germline gives CDR1 GTSNPN, CDR2 SVGIG (reference sequence). DNA for the CDR3: TGTGCCTGGATCCCCCCGGGGGGACAGGGAAGTGCCGGGGAGCTGTTTTTT. It yields the protein CAWIPPGGQGSAGELFF.

The chain combines TRBV25-1 with TRBJ2-3, with D perhaps being TRBD1 or TRBD2 (5 bases each). This CDR3 contains 15 residues. With 0 bases removed from V and 3 bases from J, the gap between germline ends came to 10 bases. Germline CDR1 MGHDK, CDR2 SYGVNS. The CDR3 sequence: CASSEYGAVTDTQYF. CDR3 nucleotides: TGTGCCAGCAGTGAATACGGGGCCGTAACAGATACGCAGTATTTT.

This rearrangement joins TRBV4-2 to TRBJ2-3, with D unclear. The CDR3 is 16 residues long. The V end was cut by 1 base, the J end by 6 bases, with 17 bases between. Germline assignment: CDR1 LGHNA and CDR2 YNFKEQ. The CDR3 region is CASSQVEIGSGDTQYF. Written as DNA, the CDR3 is TGTGCCAGCAGCCAAGTGGAGATAGGGTCGGGCGATACGCAGTATTTT.

V usage is TRBV29-1 and J usage is TRBJ2-3; 10 bases align to TRBD1. Losses at the gene ends were 5 bases for V and 3 bases for J; bases not matched to a gene: 2. Germline loops: CDR1 SQVTM, CDR2 ANQGSEA. The CDR3 length is 13 residues. The CDR3 coding sequence is TGCAGCGTTAGACAGGGGGCAACAGATACGCAGTATTTT. Amino acids: CSVRQGATDTQYF.

This clonotype was detected a few times. The rearrangement uses TRBV4-1 and TRBJ2-5; 9 nucleotides match TRBD2. The CDR3 loop spans 15 amino acids. The V gene end was trimmed by 0 bases and the J gene end by 4 bases; junction bases not matched to a gene: 3. The V gene's germline CDR1 is MGHRA and CDR2 YSYEKL. CDR3: CASSQEVSGGETQYF. CDR3 nucleotide sequence: TGCGCCAGCAGCCAAGAAGTTAGCGGGGGAGAGACCCAGTACTTC.

Only a few counts were recorded for this clonotype. The V gene is TRBV7-2, the J gene TRBJ1-3; D gene unclear. V was shortened by 1 base and J by 4 bases, with 11 bases between the two germline ends. The length of the CDR3 is 15 residues. Germline loops: CDR1 SGHTA, CDR2 FQGNSA. In nucleotides, the CDR3 is TGTGCCAGCAGCTTAGAGGGCCCGCCCGGAAACACCATATATTTT. As protein: CASSLEGPPGNTIYF.

This clonotype turned up a few times. The chain employs TRBV20-1 and TRBJ1-1, with TRBD1 matching 9 bases. The CDR3 runs to 11 residues. Unmatched junction bases numbered 0, after V lost 3 bases and J lost 7 bases. The V gene's germline CDR1 is DFQATT and CDR2 SNEGSKA (reference sequence). The CDR3 nucleotides read TGCAGTGCTAGGGGACAGGGTGAAGCTTTCTTT. Translating gives CSARGQGEAFF.

This clonotype was observed a handful of times. The chain recombines TRBV4-1 with TRBJ1-3; tentatively, D is TRBD1 (6 bases). This CDR3 is 15 amino acids long. The ends were cut back, 3 bases at V and 5 bases at J, with 14 bases in the middle. Germline V gene sequence: CDR1 MGHRA, CDR2 YSYEKL. CDR3 DNA: TGCGCCAGCAGCCAGGGCGAAGACAGGCGAAACACCATATATTTT. Its translation: CASSQGEDRRNTIYF.

V usage is TRBV7-9 and J usage is TRBJ2-4, with D possibly being TRBD2 (5 bases). Trimming stripped 5 bases from V and 1 base from J, with 18 bases between. CDR1 and CDR2 from the germline V gene are SEHNR and FQNEAQ (reference sequence). CDR3 length: 17 residues. The CDR3 region is CASSTPRGSLAKNIQYF. The CDR3 nucleotides read TGTGCCAGCAGCACCCCACGAGGGAGTCTCGCCAAAAACATTCAGTACTTC.

This clonotype was seen more than once but under ten times. The rearrangement uses TRBV12-3 or TRBV12-4 and TRBJ2-5; 8 bases match TRBD1. V dropped 6 bases and J dropped 9; count of bases not matched to a gene: 9. This CDR3 is 13 amino acids long. The CDR3 bases are TGTGCCAGCAGCTTGGGACAGGTTGAGGCCCAGTACTTC. This translates into CASSLGQVEAQYF.

V usage is TRBV7-9 and J usage is TRBJ2-1, with TRBD1 matching 8 bases. Germline trimming cut 4 bases from V and 7 bases from J; bases unmatched to any gene: 9. The germline V gene has CDR1 SEHNR and CDR2 FQNEAQ (reference sequence). The CDR3 is 15 residues long. The CDR3 region has the DNA TGTGCCAGCAGCTCAGCAGGGGGCTTGGAAAATGAGCAGTTCTTC. The encoded protein is CASSSAGGLENEQFF.

The table lists this clonotype with many counts. This rearrangement joins TRBV4-3 to TRBJ2-2; D possibly corresponds to TRBD1 (5 bases). Germline CDR1 is LGHNA and CDR2 is YSLEER. Trimming took off 3 bases at V and 6 bases at J, with 14 bases between the two ends. The CDR3 has 15 residues. For the CDR3, the DNA is TGCGCCAGCAGCCATCAGGAAGGGGATTCCGGGGAGCTGTTTTTT. Translated, it gives CASSHQEGDSGELFF.

This clonotype was detected only a few times. The gene calls are TRBV12-3 or TRBV12-4 and TRBJ2-2, with D perhaps matching TRBD1 or TRBD2 (5 bases each). The CDR3 loop spans 15 amino acids. V dropped 5 bases and J dropped 2 bases, with 12 bases sitting between them. The CDR3 sequence: CASSPTGTNTGELFF. The CDR3 bases are TGTGCCAGCAGTCCAACCGGGACCAACACCGGGGAGCTGTTTTTT.

The V call is TRBV6-1, the J call TRBJ2-3, with 7 positions matching TRBD2. This CDR3 is built from 15 residues. V was pared by 4 bases and J by 4 bases, with 8 bases of the junction left unmatched. Germline CDR1 is MNHNS and CDR2 is SASEGT. The CDR3 DNA reads TGTGCCAGCAGTGCCTGGAGCGGGGCGTCAGATACGCAGTATTTT. This codes for CASSAWSGASDTQYF.

This clonotype appeared a few times. The J gene is TRBJ1-1, the V gene TRBV10-3, with D perhaps TRBD1 (6 bases). Germline lookup yields CDR1 ENHRY and CDR2 SYGVKD. The CDR3 sequence is 14 residues long. The germline V and J ends were trimmed by 3 bases and 3 bases, with 11 bases remaining between them. DNA for the CDR3: TGTGCCATCAGTGACAGGGGATTCGACACTGAAGCTTTCTTT. This codes for CAISDRGFDTEAFF.

J is TRBJ1-1 and V is TRBV28; D gene ambiguous. Germline CDR1 and CDR2: MDHEN and SYDVKM. The V end lost 4 bases, the J end lost 6 bases, and 9 bases lay between the germline ends. The CDR3 is made up of 12 amino acids. The CDR3 is CASSSATPEAFF. CDR3 sequence (DNA): TGTGCCAGCAGTTCCGCCACCCCTGAAGCTTTCTTT. The whole variable domain, filled in from reference TRBV28 and TRBJ1-1, reads DVKVTQSSRYLVKRTGEKVFLECVQDMDHENMFWYRQDPGLGLRLIYFSYDVKMKEKGDIPEGYSVSREKKERFSLILESASTNQTSMYLCASSSATPEAFFGQGTRLTVV.